This T cell receptor beta chain was identified during a study of blood T cell repertoires in COVID-19. Study background: The United States, Italy and Spain were the sources of the acute and convalescent COVID-19 samples. In each case, the material was cDNA or gDNA derived from T cells, B-cell-depleted T cells, or PBMCs.

As handled by the study authors: Amplification from reference gene primers served as the basis for estimated nucleated cell counts. The table came from immunoSEQ multiplex PCR; TCRdb's copy has only in-frame clones and leaves some out. D and trimming come from the DNA, and the V and J calls and clone size come from that table. The profile covers about 110,000 clones, with about three quarters appearing a single time and roughly 6.2% taken by the ten largest. CDR3 length: 17 residues. The V segment lost 6 bases and the J segment 7 bases; nucleotides outside the gene matches: 17. The germline V gene has CDR1 MNHEY and CDR2 SMNVEV (reference sequence).

Sequenced sample: peripheral blood. This clonotype was sampled from an older man with acute or convalescent COVID-19. This rearrangement joins TRBV27 to TRBJ2-3; 9 bases map to TRBD2. As DNA, the CDR3 is TGTGCCAGCAGATCCCCTTCTGGCGGGAGGGCGCGCAATACGCAGTATTTT. Translating it yields CASRSPSGGRARNTQYF.